This TCR beta chain was recorded in a study of T cell responses to AZD1222 COVID-19 vaccine. Some clones are missing from TCRdb's copy, which holds only in-frame ones; the method was immunoSEQ multiplex PCR. Here the sample spans approximately 150,000 clones, about 90% being singletons. The CDR3 loop spans 15 amino acids. Trimming removed 4 bases from V and 6 bases from J; junction bases left unmatched: 2. Germline assignment: CDR1 SGHRS and CDR2 YFSETQ. Study-wide points: Spike-specific TCR repertoires showed rising breadth and depth after two AZD1222 doses. The donors showed a predominance of white British ancestry and of females, with possible underestimation of clonal diversity.

About this clone: Its antigen is still unknown.

The source is an adult in good health. The chain carries TRBV5-1 and TRBJ2-4, with 15 bases matching TRBD2. The material was peripheral blood, obtained on day 0 of AZD1222 vaccination. The CDR3 DNA follows: TGCGCCAGCAGCGTGGGACTAGCGGGGGGAAACATTCAGTACTTC. This translates into CASSVGLAGGNIQYF.